The 19 T cell receptor beta chains below were found in one sample sequenced in a study of blood T cell repertoires in COVID-19. Using immunoSEQ multiplex PCR, the repertoire was profiled, and TCRdb retains in-frame clones only, with some absent. The sample comprises some 49,000 clones, 83% of which are singletons, and around 12% rests with the top ten. The sequenced sample consisted of peripheral blood. These receptors were taken from a human donor in a cohort sampled during active COVID-19.

This rearrangement joins TRBV6-2 or TRBV6-3 to TRBJ2-5; the match to TRBD2 covers 8 bases. V shed 1 base, J shed 4 bases, and the junction held 5 bases outside the gene matches. The CDR3 sequence is 15 residues long. The germline V gene encodes CDR1 MNHEY and CDR2 SVGEGT. For the CDR3, the DNA is TGTGCCAGCAGTTACTTCTCCGGGAGGGGAGAGACCCAGTACTTC. Translation gives CASSYFSGRGETQYF.

The chain has TRBV5-1 and TRBJ2-1, with 16 positions matching TRBD2. V trimming: 4 bases; J trimming: 5 bases; junction bases outside the gene matches: 9. From germline, CDR1 is SGHRS and CDR2 YFSETQ. This CDR3 has 18 residues. In DNA, the CDR3 is TGCGCCAGCAGCCGCGCACTGGGACTAGCGGGGGGGAACAATGAGCAGTTCTTC. The encoded protein is CASSRALGLAGGNNEQFF. Supplemented by reference TRBV5-1 and TRBJ2-1, the full variable domain reads KAGVTQTPRYLIKTRGQQVTLSCSPISGHRSVSWYQQTPGQGLQFLFEYFSETQRNKGNFPGRFSGRQFSNSRSEMNVSTLELGDSALYLCASSRALGLAGGNNEQFFGPGTRLTVL.

This clone was counted a single time. The gene calls are TRBV6-2 or TRBV6-3 and TRBJ1-1; tentatively, D is TRBD1 (6 bases). V lost 4 bases and J 4 bases, leaving 13 bases between the germline ends. CDR3 length: 14 amino acids. The germline gives CDR1 MNHEY, CDR2 SVGEGT. CDR3 protein: CASSFAQGSTEAFF. CDR3 coding DNA: TGTGCCAGCAGTTTCGCCCAGGGGAGCACTGAAGCTTTCTTT.

The chain uses TRBV27 and TRBJ1-4, with no clear D. There are 16 residues in the CDR3. V was trimmed by 0 bases and J by 7 bases, leaving 15 bases between them. Germline CDR1 is MNHEY and CDR2 is SMNVEV (reference sequence). The CDR3: CASSLSYPPYGEKLFF. CDR3 DNA: TGTGCCAGCAGTTTATCCTACCCCCCGTACGGTGAAAAACTGTTTTTT.

This sequence joins TRBV24-1 and TRBJ1-2; 11 nucleotides line up with TRBD1. CDR3 size: 13 residues. From germline, CDR1 is KGHDR and CDR2 SFDVKD. Trimming took 4 bases from V and 8 from J; bases not matched to a gene: 2. CDR3 residues: CATSEDRGQGYTF. Here the CDR3 DNA reads TGTGCCACCAGTGAGGACAGGGGGCAGGGCTACACCTTC.

The rearrangement joins TRBV6-6 to TRBJ2-1; 8 positions match TRBD2. Trimming took 5 bases from V and 6 from J; bases not matched to a gene: 12. Germline V gene sequence: CDR1 MNHNY, CDR2 SVGAGI (reference sequence). The CDR3 covers 16 residues. Written as DNA, the CDR3 is TGTGCCAGCAGTCCTTCCATAGCGGGGCCCCCCAATGAGCAGTTCTTC. This gives the protein CASSPSIAGPPNEQFF.

This rearrangement joins TRBV7-2 to TRBJ1-6; D is undetermined. The V gene lost 3 bases and the J gene lost 17 bases, with 20 bases spanning the gap. Per germline, CDR1 SGHTA and CDR2 FQGNSA. The CDR3 contains 14 residues. The CDR3 reads CASSFSARETAFHF. The CDR3, as DNA: TGTGCCAGCAGCTTCAGCGCCCGGGAGACTGCCTTCCACTTT.

The chain joins TRBV15 to TRBJ2-7, with 9 nucleotides matching TRBD1. From germline, CDR1 is LNHNV and CDR2 YYDKDF (reference sequence). The CDR3 consists of 13 residues. V was clipped by 4 bases and J by 3 bases; unmatched bases: 1. As DNA, the CDR3 is TGTGCCACCAGCATGGACAGGGGCTACGAGCAGTACTTC. It yields the protein CATSMDRGYEQYF. Full variable domain (remainder filled in from reference TRBV15 and TRBJ2-7): DAMVIQNPRYQVTQFGKPVTLSCSQTLNHNVMYWYQQKSSQAPKLLFHYYDKDFNNEADTPDNFQSRRPNTSFCFLDIRSPGLGDTAMYLCATSMDRGYEQYFGPGTRLTVT.

This chain connects TRBV11-2 to TRBJ2-1; TRBD1 is a possible D gene (6 bases). The CDR3 has 15 amino acids. The ends were cut back, 5 bases at V and 0 bases at J, with 11 bases in the middle. Germline CDR1 SGHAT, CDR2 FQNNGV. This CDR3 reads CASSGQLSSYNEQFF. CDR3 bases: TGTGCCAGCAGCGGACAGTTAAGCTCCTACAATGAGCAGTTCTTC.

This chain joins TRBV7-9 and TRBJ2-7; a weak D match, TRBD1 (5 bases). This CDR3 has 12 residues. Germline-derived CDR1 and CDR2 are SEHNR and FQNEAQ (reference sequence). Trimming left V 4 bases short and J 7 bases short, with 11 bases between. The chain's CDR3 is CASSSTDLEQYF. The CDR3 nucleotides read TGTGCCAGCAGCTCGACAGATCTGGAGCAGTACTTC.

The CDR3 sequence: CASRNPQGIWDTEAFF. The CDR3 DNA sequence: TGTGCCAGCAGAAACCCTCAGGGGATTTGGGACACTGAAGCTTTCTTT. The chain has TRBV7-6 and TRBJ1-1; D possibly corresponds to TRBD1 (6 bases). CDR1 and CDR2 from the germline V gene are SGHVS and FNYEAQ. V gave up 6 bases and J gave up 3 bases, with 20 bases separating them. This CDR3 contains 16 residues.

The rearrangement links TRBV5-1 to TRBJ2-2; 8 bases fit TRBD1. V lost 4 bases, J lost 6 bases, and 11 bases stayed unmatched. Germline lookup yields CDR1 SGHRS and CDR2 YFSETQ. The length of the CDR3 is 16 residues. The CDR3 sequence is CASSAGTGGRAGELFF. CDR3 DNA: TGCGCCAGCAGCGCTGGTACAGGGGGTAGGGCCGGGGAGCTGTTTTTT.

The CDR3 sequence: CASRRWQGSGGELFF. The DNA of the CDR3 is TGTGCCAGCCGCCGATGGCAGGGGTCCGGCGGGGAGCTGTTTTTT. This sequence joins TRBV27 and TRBJ2-2, with D perhaps TRBD1 (6 bases). This CDR3 has 15 amino acids. Trimming took off 8 bases at V and 7 bases at J, with 20 bases between the two ends. Germline V lookup: CDR1 MNHEY, CDR2 SMNVEV (reference sequence).

This clone was detected once. This sequence joins TRBV2 and TRBJ1-4, with 7 bases fitting TRBD1. CDR1 and CDR2 from the germline V gene are SNHLY and FYNNEI. The trim removed 7 bases at V and 8 bases at J, leaving 7 bases unmatched. The CDR3 length is 13 residues. Here the CDR3 DNA reads TGTGCCAGCAATAGACAGGGAGGAGAAAAACTGTTTTTT. Protein product: CASNRQGGEKLFF.

In this sample, this clone turned up a few times. The chain couples TRBV5-4 to TRBJ1-5; 11 nucleotides agree with TRBD1. The CDR3 is made up of 18 amino acids. CDR1 SGHNT and CDR2 YYREEE come from the germline V gene (reference sequence). The V gene end was trimmed by 4 bases and the J gene end by 0 bases; junction bases not matched to a gene: 9. CDR3 nucleotides: TGTGCCAGCAGCGACGGGACAGGGGGAGGATATAGCAATCAGCCCCAGCATTTT. This gives the protein CASSDGTGGGYSNQPQHF.

The rearrangement uses TRBV24-1 and TRBJ1-1; D uncertain. The CDR3 has 12 residues. The V gene's germline CDR1 is KGHDR and CDR2 SFDVKD. The V end was cut by 8 bases, the J end by 4 bases, with 10 bases between. CDR3 coding DNA: TGTGCCACCACCGGGTTGGGCACTGAAGCTTTCTTT. Its translation: CATTGLGTEAFF.

This rearrangement joins TRBV6-5 to TRBJ2-6, with D possibly being TRBD1 (5 bases). In germline, CDR1 is MNHEY, CDR2 SVGAGI. V lost 7 bases, J lost 1 base, and 8 bases lay in between. This CDR3 is 14 amino acids long. The CDR3 sequence is CASTRESGANVLTF. The CDR3 DNA follows: TGTGCCAGCACCAGGGAATCTGGGGCCAACGTCCTGACTTTC.

The chain recombines TRBV19 with TRBJ2-7; perhaps TRBD1 as D (6 bases). The CDR3 totals 16 residues. Germline V gene sequence: CDR1 LNHDA, CDR2 SQIVND (reference sequence). V was clipped by 1 base and J by 3 bases, with 16 bases between them. The CDR3 region is CASSIGSDRPLYEQYF. The DNA for the CDR3 is TGTGCCAGTAGTATAGGGAGTGACAGGCCACTCTACGAGCAGTACTTC. Complete variable domain (other parts from reference TRBV19 and TRBJ2-7): DGGITQSPKYLFRKEGQNVTLSCEQNLNHDAMYWYRQDPGQGLRLIYYSQIVNDFQKGDIAEGYSVSREKKESFPLTVTSAQKNPTAFYLCASSIGSDRPLYEQYFGPGTRLTVT.

DNA for the CDR3: TGTGCCAGCAGCTTAGATCTAGGTCAGCCCCAGCATTTT. Its protein is CASSLDLGQPQHF. The chain is built from TRBV11-2 and TRBJ1-5; D call uncertain. Germline loops: CDR1 SGHAT, CDR2 FQNNGV. This CDR3 spans 13 amino acids. Trimming took off 0 bases at V and 6 bases at J, with 6 bases between the two ends.